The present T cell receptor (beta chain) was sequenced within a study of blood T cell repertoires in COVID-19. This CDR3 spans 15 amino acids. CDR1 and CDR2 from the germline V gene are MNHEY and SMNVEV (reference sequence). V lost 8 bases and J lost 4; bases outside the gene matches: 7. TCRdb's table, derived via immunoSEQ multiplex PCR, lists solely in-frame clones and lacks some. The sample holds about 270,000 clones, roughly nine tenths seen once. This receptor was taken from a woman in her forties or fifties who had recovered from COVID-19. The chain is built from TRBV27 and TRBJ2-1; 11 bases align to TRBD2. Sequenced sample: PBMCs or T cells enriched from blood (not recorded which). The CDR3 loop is CASAGTSGPYNEQFF. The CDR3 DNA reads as TGTGCCAGCGCAGGGACTAGCGGACCTTACAATGAGCAGTTCTTC.